The rows below give T cell receptor beta chains drawn from one sample of a study of cytomegalovirus exposure and HLA in healthy donors. Profiling relied on immunoSEQ multiplex PCR, and the TCRdb table lists in-frame clones only, not all of them. The sample has 120,000 or so clones; roughly 80% are singletons. The sample comprised PBMCs. Receptors originate from a female donor in good health and CMV-seronegative. CDR3s include the opening cysteine and the closing phenylalanine or tryptophan. D genes are given only for firm matches. Rows may omit the clone size; those that give it use once, few, many or a size class.

d_gene: NA
v_gene: TRBV10-3
j_gene: TRBJ1-1
abundance: NA
len: 12
CDR3nt: TGTGCCATCAGTGACAAGAACACTGAAGCTTTCTTT
CDR3aa: CAISDKNTEAFF

d_gene: NA
v_gene: TRBV28
j_gene: TRBJ1-2
abundance: once
len: 13
CDR3nt: TGTGCCACCTGTGTATACAGGGAGTATGGCTACACCTTC
CDR3aa: CATCVYREYGYTF

d_gene: TRBD1
v_gene: TRBV27
j_gene: TRBJ2-2
abundance: NA
len: 15
CDR3nt: TGTGCCAGCAGCGACAGGGGGCAGGACACCGGGGAGCTGTTTTTT
CDR3aa: CASSDRGQDTGELFF

d_gene: NA
v_gene: TRBV30
j_gene: TRBJ1-5
abundance: few
len: 14
CDR3nt: TGTGCCTGGAGTCGGGGGACCTTGAATCAGCCCCAGCATTTT
CDR3aa: CAWSRGTLNQPQHF

d_gene: TRBD2
v_gene: TRBV11-2
j_gene: TRBJ2-3
abundance: NA
len: 13
CDR3nt: TGTGCCAGCAGACTAGCGAGCACAGATACGCAGTATTTT
CDR3aa: CASRLASTDTQYF

d_gene: TRBD2
v_gene: TRBV7-3
j_gene: TRBJ2-2
abundance: NA
len: 15
CDR3nt: TGTGCCAGCAGCTTCAGGCGGGGGGGCACCGGGGAGCTGTTTTTT
CDR3aa: CASSFRRGGTGELFF

d_gene: TRBD1
v_gene: TRBV7-6
j_gene: TRBJ1-1
abundance: NA
len: 14
CDR3nt: TGTGCCAGCAGCAAGGGACAGGGGAACACTGAAGCTTTCTTT
CDR3aa: CASSKGQGNTEAFF

d_gene: NA
v_gene: TRBV10-2
j_gene: TRBJ2-3
abundance: NA
len: 14
CDR3nt: TGCGCCAGCAGTGGTCAGGGCGGCACAGATACGCAGTATTTT
CDR3aa: CASSGQGGTDTQYF

d_gene: TRBD2
v_gene: TRBV19
j_gene: TRBJ2-5
abundance: once
len: 17
CDR3nt: TGTGCCAGTAGTAGAGCCTCCAATAGCGGGAGTGGGGAGACCCAGTACTTC
CDR3aa: CASSRASNSGSGETQYF

d_gene: TRBD1
v_gene: TRBV5-1
j_gene: TRBJ1-5
abundance: NA
len: 17
CDR3nt: TGCGCCAGCAGCCCTGGCTGGGACAGGGGTCTGGATCAGCCCCAGCATTTT
CDR3aa: CASSPGWDRGLDQPQHF

d_gene: NA
v_gene: TRBV9
j_gene: TRBJ2-1
abundance: few
len: 15
CDR3nt: TGTGCCAGCAGCCTAGCCGGAGGGCCGTACAATGAGCAGTTCTTC
CDR3aa: CASSLAGGPYNEQFF

d_gene: TRBD2
v_gene: TRBV5-4
j_gene: TRBJ2-2
abundance: NA
len: 15
CDR3nt: TGTGCCAGCAGCCGACTAGCGGGGAACACCGGGGAGCTGTTTTTT
CDR3aa: CASSRLAGNTGELFF

d_gene: NA
v_gene: TRBV9
j_gene: TRBJ1-2
abundance: NA
len: 14
CDR3nt: TGTGCCAGCAGCGCCTTCGACAGTAACTATGGCTACACCTTC
CDR3aa: CASSAFDSNYGYTF

d_gene: NA
v_gene: TRBV4-1
j_gene: TRBJ1-1
abundance: NA
len: 13
CDR3nt: TGCGCCAGCAGCCAAGTCGAGGACACTGAAGCTTTCTTT
CDR3aa: CASSQVEDTEAFF

d_gene: TRBD1
v_gene: TRBV28
j_gene: TRBJ2-7
abundance: few
len: 15
CDR3nt: TGTGCCAGCACCGTGGGAGGACAGGGAACCTACGAGCAGTACTTC
CDR3aa: CASTVGGQGTYEQYF

d_gene: TRBD1
v_gene: TRBV5-8
j_gene: TRBJ2-7
abundance: NA
len: 17
CDR3nt: TGTGCCAGCAGCCCGTGGGACAGGATCGATCGAACCTACGAGCAGTACTTC
CDR3aa: CASSPWDRIDRTYEQYF

d_gene: TRBD2
v_gene: TRBV30
j_gene: TRBJ2-5
abundance: NA
len: 16
CDR3nt: TGTGCCTGGAGGAAAAGACTAGCGGGGAGGCCTGGGACCCAGTACTTC
CDR3aa: CAWRKRLAGRPGTQYF

d_gene: NA
v_gene: TRBV2
j_gene: TRBJ1-1
abundance: NA
len: 19
CDR3nt: NA
CDR3aa: CASSEAPAGDLKLSLGAFF

d_gene: NA
v_gene: TRBV5-5
j_gene: TRBJ2-6
abundance: once
len: 17
CDR3nt: TGTGCCAGCAGCTTCGGTCCGTCAAGCTCTGGGGCCAACGTCCTGACTTTC
CDR3aa: CASSFGPSSSGANVLTF

d_gene: TRBD1
v_gene: TRBV6-1
j_gene: TRBJ2-3
abundance: NA
len: 14
CDR3nt: TGTGCCACGACTCGGGCAGGGGGCCCAGATACGCAGTATTTT
CDR3aa: CATTRAGGPDTQYF

d_gene: NA
v_gene: TRBV10-1
j_gene: TRBJ2-3
abundance: NA
len: 15
CDR3nt: TGCGCCAGCAGTAAGAACCAGCTAGGCACAGATACGCAGTATTTT
CDR3aa: CASSKNQLGTDTQYF

d_gene: NA
v_gene: TRBV19
j_gene: TRBJ2-1
abundance: NA
len: 16
CDR3nt: TGTGCCAGTAGTATTCCCAGCGCATACTCCTACAATGAGCAGTTCTTC
CDR3aa: CASSIPSAYSYNEQFF

d_gene: NA
v_gene: TRBV6-5
j_gene: TRBJ2-2
abundance: once
len: 16
CDR3nt: TGTGCCAGCAGTTACGTGGTGGGGATGGAGGCCGGGGAGCTGTTTTTT
CDR3aa: CASSYVVGMEAGELFF

d_gene: NA
v_gene: TRBV7-7
j_gene: TRBJ2-2
abundance: NA
len: 15
CDR3nt: TGTGCTAGCAGCTTAGCGGCAGGGAGGACCGGGGAGCTGTTTTTT
CDR3aa: CASSLAAGRTGELFF

d_gene: NA
v_gene: TRBV7-9
j_gene: TRBJ2-7
abundance: NA
len: 12
CDR3nt: TGTGCCAGCTCTGGAGCCGCTCACGAGCAGTACTTC
CDR3aa: CASSGAAHEQYF

d_gene: TRBD1
v_gene: TRBV19
j_gene: TRBJ2-2
abundance: NA
len: 16
CDR3nt: TGTGCCAGTAGTAACAGGGGGCAATCGAACACCGGGGAGCTGTTTTTT
CDR3aa: CASSNRGQSNTGELFF

d_gene: NA
v_gene: TRBV9
j_gene: TRBJ2-5
abundance: NA
len: 16
CDR3nt: TGTGCCAGCAGCCTAGGACTTTCGGGGGAACAAGAGACCCAGTACTTC
CDR3aa: CASSLGLSGEQETQYF

d_gene: TRBD1
v_gene: TRBV19
j_gene: TRBJ1-1
abundance: NA
len: 12
CDR3nt: TGTGCCAGTGGACAGGAGGGGACTGAAGCTTTCTTT
CDR3aa: CASGQEGTEAFF

d_gene: NA
v_gene: TRBV9
j_gene: TRBJ2-3
abundance: few
len: 16
CDR3nt: TGTGCCAGCAGCGCACGCTTGAGGGAGGCAAGGGATACGCAGTATTTT
CDR3aa: CASSARLREARDTQYF

d_gene: TRBD1
v_gene: TRBV6-1
j_gene: TRBJ1-2
abundance: NA
len: 15
CDR3nt: TGTGCCAGCTTTCGGTGGGACAGGGGGCGAAGTGGCTACACCTTC
CDR3aa: CASFRWDRGRSGYTF

d_gene: TRBD1
v_gene: TRBV5-4
j_gene: TRBJ2-5
abundance: few
len: 13
CDR3nt: TGTGCCAGCAGCCCAGGGGGCTTGGAGACCCAGTACTTC
CDR3aa: CASSPGGLETQYF

d_gene: TRBD1
v_gene: TRBV19
j_gene: TRBJ1-5
abundance: few
len: 17
CDR3nt: TGTGCCAGTAGTATAGATTGGTATGGGACAGGGAGGCGGCCCCAGCATTTT
CDR3aa: CASSIDWYGTGRRPQHF

d_gene: NA
v_gene: TRBV9
j_gene: TRBJ1-1
abundance: once
len: 13
CDR3nt: TGTGCCAGCAGCCCTTACAAGAACACTGAAGCTTTCTTT
CDR3aa: CASSPYKNTEAFF

d_gene: TRBD1
v_gene: TRBV30
j_gene: TRBJ1-5
abundance: few
len: 13
CDR3nt: TGTGCCTGGAGTACAGGGGCAAATCAGCCCCAGCATTTT
CDR3aa: CAWSTGANQPQHF

d_gene: TRBD1
v_gene: TRBV28
j_gene: TRBJ1-5
abundance: NA
len: 14
CDR3nt: TGTGCCAGCAGAGGGACAGGGTTGGAGCAGCCCCAGCATTTT
CDR3aa: CASRGTGLEQPQHF

d_gene: NA
v_gene: TRBV5-4
j_gene: TRBJ2-7
abundance: NA
len: 16
CDR3nt: TGTGCCAGCAGCTTGCGTAGAGAGGCCCGCTCCTACGAGCAGTACTTC
CDR3aa: CASSLRREARSYEQYF

d_gene: NA
v_gene: TRBV7-9
j_gene: TRBJ2-1
abundance: NA
len: 12
CDR3nt: TGTGCCAGCAGCTTAGGTGCGGGGGAGCAGTTCTTC
CDR3aa: CASSLGAGEQFF

d_gene: NA
v_gene: TRBV27
j_gene: TRBJ2-5
abundance: NA
len: 17
CDR3nt: TGTGCCAGCAGTTTATCTCCCCGTGCGGGGCTACAAGAGACCCAGTACTTC
CDR3aa: CASSLSPRAGLQETQYF

d_gene: TRBD1
v_gene: TRBV10-2
j_gene: TRBJ2-7
abundance: NA
len: 14
CDR3nt: TGCGCCAGCAGCGTGGGGACAGACTCCTACGAGCAGTACTTC
CDR3aa: CASSVGTDSYEQYF

d_gene: NA
v_gene: TRBV6-1
j_gene: TRBJ2-1
abundance: NA
len: 12
CDR3nt: TGTGCCAGCAGCGTGCTCCGGAATGAGCAGTTCTTC
CDR3aa: CASSVLRNEQFF

d_gene: NA
v_gene: TRBV7-9
j_gene: TRBJ1-5
abundance: NA
len: 15
CDR3nt: TGTGCCAGCAGCTTAGGCTCCGGGACTCGTCAGCCCCAGCATTTT
CDR3aa: CASSLGSGTRQPQHF

d_gene: NA
v_gene: TRBV5-1
j_gene: TRBJ2-5
abundance: NA
len: 14
CDR3nt: TGCGCCAGCAGCTTGGGTCACAGGTCGGCGACCCAGTACTTC
CDR3aa: CASSLGHRSATQYF

d_gene: TRBD2
v_gene: TRBV7-9
j_gene: TRBJ2-1
abundance: NA
len: 15
CDR3nt: TGTGCCAGCACCGAAACTAGCGGGAGCTACAATGAGCAGTTCTTC
CDR3aa: CASTETSGSYNEQFF

d_gene: TRBD2
v_gene: TRBV6-1
j_gene: TRBJ2-7
abundance: NA
len: 15
CDR3nt: TGTGCCAGCAGTGAGGGACTAGCGGGAGCCTACGAGCAGTACTTC
CDR3aa: CASSEGLAGAYEQYF

d_gene: NA
v_gene: TRBV19
j_gene: TRBJ2-7
abundance: NA
len: 14
CDR3nt: TGTGCCAGTAGTACAGGGATTCTCTCCTACGAGCAGTACTTC
CDR3aa: CASSTGILSYEQYF